The 30 T cell receptor beta chains given below trace back to one sample, sequenced in a study of cytomegalovirus exposure and HLA in healthy donors. This PCR relied on a set of 60 Vbeta primers and 13 Jbeta primers. Produced via immunoSEQ multiplex PCR; TCRdb's table is partial and in-frame only. This sample has about 190,000 clones; over 60% occur once, and the top ten carry more than 4.5%. The sequencing input was PBMCs. The receptors derive from a man aged 30 to 39 in good health and CMV-seropositive.

CDR3 sequence reads: CASSQDSNEQFF. The DNA of the CDR3 is TGTGCCAGCAGCCAAGACTCCAATGAGCAGTTCTTC. This chain uses TRBV4-2 with TRBJ2-1, with unresolved D. Trimming removed 0 bases at V and 6 bases at J, with 3 bases between. There are 12 residues in the CDR3. Germline CDR1 LGHNA, CDR2 YNFKEQ.

The count of this clone is one. The rearrangement links TRBV9 to TRBJ2-5; 12 bases map to TRBD2. This CDR3 has 17 residues. The trim removed 0 bases at V and 5 bases at J, leaving 8 bases unmatched. Germline CDR1 and CDR2: SGDLS and YYNGEE. The CDR3 DNA reads as TGTGCCAGCAGCGTAGGATCTAGCGGGAGGGTGGGGGAGACCCAGTACTTC. Protein product: CASSVGSSGRVGETQYF.

The rearrangement uses TRBV7-2 and TRBJ2-7, with a weak D call TRBD1 (6 bases). The CDR3 spans 13 residues. Germline V gives CDR1 SGHTA, CDR2 FQGNSA. Trimming shortened V by 1 base and J by 6 bases, and 10 bases separated the two germline ends. CDR3: CASSLVDRSEQYF. CDR3 nucleotide sequence: TGTGCCAGCAGCTTAGTGGACAGATCCGAGCAGTACTTC.

This chain joins TRBV5-6 and TRBJ1-2; 7 bases map to TRBD1. The germline V gene encodes CDR1 SGHDT and CDR2 YYEEEE. V trimming: 2 bases; J trimming: 1 base; junction bases outside the gene matches: 2. This CDR3 region has 14 residues. Written as DNA, the CDR3 is TGTGCCAGCAGCTTACAGGGGCTTAACTATGGCTACACCTTC. Translating it yields CASSLQGLNYGYTF.

The genes are TRBV6-4 and TRBJ2-1; 7 nucleotides match TRBD2. The germline V gene has CDR1 MRHNA and CDR2 SNTAGT. V dropped 10 bases and J dropped 8; count of bases not matched to a gene: 20. This CDR3 region has 16 residues. In DNA, the CDR3 is TGTGCCACCCAGCGGGAAGGGTTACTCCCTTCGGATGAGCAGTTCTTC. Translating gives CATQREGLLPSDEQFF.

The rearrangement uses TRBV29-1 and TRBJ2-7; the D gene is possibly TRBD1 (6 bases). Trimming removed 7 bases from V and 2 bases from J, with 18 bases in between. Germline loops: CDR1 SQVTM, CDR2 ANQGSEA. The CDR3 has 14 residues. This CDR3 reads CSAALETGTYEQYF. CDR3 DNA: TGCAGCGCCGCTTTAGAGACAGGCACCTACGAGCAGTACTTC.

Turning to this clone: This sample also contains other DNA sequences that code for the same CDR3. J is TRBJ2-5 and V is TRBV5-1, with D uncertain. Trimming took 2 bases from V and 5 from J, leaving 4 bases between them. Per germline, CDR1 SGHRS and CDR2 YFSETQ. The CDR3 is 11 residues long. The CDR3 here is CASSLQETQYF. The CDR3 nucleotides are TGCGCCAGCAGCTTACAGGAGACCCAGTACTTC.

The chain recombines TRBV4-1 with TRBJ1-4, with D possibly being TRBD1 (5 bases). Trimming removed 0 bases from V and 0 bases from J, with 17 bases in between. This CDR3 has 19 amino acids. Germline CDR1 MGHRA, CDR2 YSYEKL. CDR3 bases: TGCGCCAGCAGCCAAGATCCGGGCAGGGAAGGGACAACTAATGAAAAACTGTTTTTT. Encoded protein: CASSQDPGREGTTNEKLFF.

The chain combines TRBV19 with TRBJ2-1, with 8 nucleotides matching TRBD1. The J segment lost 8 bases and the V segment lost 2 bases, leaving 8 bases of the junction unmatched. This CDR3 has 15 residues. CDR1 is LNHDA and CDR2 is SQIVND in the germline V gene (reference sequence). The CDR3 loop reads CASSISGTGLHEQFF. DNA for the CDR3: TGTGCCAGTAGTATATCCGGGACAGGCCTCCATGAGCAGTTCTTC.

The chain joins TRBV7-2 to TRBJ2-7; D gene unclear. CDR1 is SGHTA, CDR2 FQGNSA, per germline. Trimming stripped 3 bases from V and 0 bases from J, with 6 bases between. There are 13 residues in the CDR3. CDR3: CASSLAVSYEQYF. DNA for the CDR3: TGTGCCAGCAGCTTGGCAGTCTCCTACGAGCAGTACTTC.

This clone was found a few times. The rearrangement uses TRBV7-3 and TRBJ1-3, with D possibly matching TRBD1 (5 bases). V lost 8 bases to trimming and J lost 0 bases, with 11 bases between them. Germline lookup yields CDR1 SGHTA and CDR2 FQGTGA. CDR3 length: 14 amino acids. CDR3 sequence (DNA): TGTGCCAGCGGGGAGGGGCTCTCTGGAAACACCATATATTTT. Translation gives CASGEGLSGNTIYF.

The gene calls are TRBV9 and TRBJ2-1, with D unresolved. CDR3 size: 17 residues. V lost 4 bases, J lost 5 bases, and 22 bases lay in between. Germline lookup yields CDR1 SGDLS and CDR2 YYNGEE. CDR3 coding DNA: TGTGCCAGCAGCCCCACCGTGGGTTTTCGGGTGGACAATGAGCAGTTCTTC. Protein sequence: CASSPTVGFRVDNEQFF.

The chain is built from TRBV4-2 and TRBJ2-5; 9 bases are shared with TRBD1. The CDR3 extends over 15 amino acids. Germline CDR1 is LGHNA and CDR2 is YNFKEQ. After removal of 5 bases from V and 4 bases from J, the junction contained 8 bases not matched to a gene. This CDR3 is CASSWGQGGRETQYF. The DNA for the CDR3 is TGTGCCAGCAGCTGGGGACAGGGCGGGAGAGAGACCCAGTACTTC.

The rearrangement joins TRBV9 to TRBJ2-2; D call uncertain. Germline V gives CDR1 SGDLS, CDR2 YYNGEE. The CDR3 is made up of 11 amino acids. V gave up 3 bases and J gave up 6 bases, with 3 bases separating them. The CDR3 spells CASSAAGELFF. CDR3 bases: TGTGCCAGCAGCGCCGCCGGGGAGCTGTTTTTT.

The chain joins TRBV9 to TRBJ2-7, with 15 bases lining up with TRBD2. Germline V gene data show CDR1 as SGDLS and CDR2 as YYNGEE. With V trimmed by 2 bases and J by 0 bases, 0 bases remained unmatched. This CDR3 spans 16 amino acids. The CDR3 DNA reads TGTGCCAGCAGCGTGGGACTAGCGGGGGGCTCCTACGAGCAGTACTTC. This sequence encodes CASSVGLAGGSYEQYF. The entire variable domain, with the rest obtained from reference TRBV9 and TRBJ2-7, is as follows: DSGVTQTPKHLITATGQRVTLRCSPRSGDLSVYWYQQSLDQGLQFLIQYYNGEERAKGNILERFSAQQFPDLHSELNLSSLELGDSALYFCASSVGLAGGSYEQYFGPGTRLTVT.

CDR3 sequence: CASSIGQGNTEAFF. The CDR3 coding sequence is TGTGCCAGCAGCATTGGACAGGGGAACACTGAAGCTTTCTTT. The rearrangement joins TRBV7-2 to TRBJ1-1; 8 bases are a match to TRBD1. V gave up 5 bases and J gave up 1 base; unmatched junction bases: 3. Germline assignment: CDR1 SGHTA and CDR2 FQGNSA. The CDR3 length is 14 residues.

The chain links TRBV7-2 to TRBJ1-1; D may be TRBD1 (6 bases). V lost 9 bases and J lost 1, with 12 bases in between. The CDR3 covers 13 residues. Germline-derived CDR1 and CDR2 are SGHTA and FQGNSA. The CDR3 DNA sequence: TGTGCCAGTAAACAGGGCAGGAACACTGAAGCTTTCTTT. As protein: CASKQGRNTEAFF.

V usage is TRBV5-6 and J usage is TRBJ1-2; unclear D gene. The CDR3 contains 15 residues. The germline gives CDR1 SGHDT, CDR2 YYEEEE. The germline V and J ends were trimmed by 0 bases and 0 bases, with 9 bases remaining between them. The CDR3 sequence: CASSLGPHANYGYTF. The DNA of the CDR3 is TGTGCCAGCAGCTTGGGTCCACACGCTAACTATGGCTACACCTTC.

The gene calls are TRBV21-1 and TRBJ2-5; the tabulated D call, TRBD1, remains unverified against the DNA. TRBV21-1 is labeled a pseudogene. This CDR3 comprises 16 residues. CDR3: CASSKTLGTEKETQYF. For the CDR3, the DNA is TGTGCCAGCAGCAAAACCCTCGGGACAGAAAAAGAGACCCAGTACTTC.

The chain joins TRBV7-2 to TRBJ2-4, with D perhaps TRBD1 (6 bases). Germline-derived CDR1 and CDR2 are SGHTA and FQGNSA. Trimming removed 6 bases from V and 2 bases from J, with 14 bases in between. CDR3 length equals 15 residues. Here the CDR3 DNA reads TGTGCCAGCAGTGGGACATCTACATCCAAAAACATTCAGTACTTC. Translating it yields CASSGTSTSKNIQYF.

The chain recombines TRBV11-2 with TRBJ1-1, with 7 nucleotides matching TRBD1. Germline values: CDR1 SGHAT, CDR2 FQNNGV. Germline trimming cut 7 bases from V and 3 bases from J; bases unmatched to any gene: 11. The CDR3 contains 15 residues. In nucleotides, the CDR3 is TGTGCCAGCACCCCTGGACAGGTTGGGGACACTGAAGCTTTCTTT. It yields the protein CASTPGQVGDTEAFF.

This sequence joins TRBV10-3 and TRBJ1-1, with 7 bases identical to TRBD1. The CDR3 is 14 residues long. Unmatched junction bases numbered 11, after V lost 6 bases and J lost 7 bases. Germline V lookup: CDR1 ENHRY, CDR2 SYGVKD. CDR3 region: CAISRDRVVLEAFF. CDR3 in DNA: TGTGCCATCAGCCGTGACAGGGTAGTCCTTGAAGCTTTCTTT.

The V call is TRBV5-1, the J call TRBJ2-7, with 12 bases aligning to TRBD2. Germline CDR1 and CDR2: SGHRS and YFSETQ. Trimming at V came to 7 bases and at J to 5 bases, leaving 10 bases not matched to a gene. CDR3 length: 15 amino acids. CDR3 bases: TGCGCCAGCCTGGACCCGACTAGCGGGGGAGACGAGCAGTACTTC. Protein sequence: CASLDPTSGGDEQYF.

The table lists this clone with a few counts. The chain uses TRBV4-3 and TRBJ1-3; TRBD1 matches 7 bases. Germline assignment: CDR1 LGHNA and CDR2 YSLEER. V lost 6 bases to trimming and J lost 0 bases; unmatched junction nucleotides: 2. The CDR3 contains 14 residues. CDR3 DNA: TGCGCCAGCAGTCCAGGGGGCTCTGGAAACACCATATATTTT. This gives the protein CASSPGGSGNTIYF.

V gene TRBV12-5 combines with J gene TRBJ1-2; D is undetermined. The CDR3 loop spans 16 amino acids. The germline V and J ends were trimmed by 5 bases and 0 bases, with 16 bases remaining between them. CDR1 is LGHNT and CDR2 is FRNRAP in the germline V gene. CDR3 in amino acids: CASGTPSWGANYGYTF. The DNA for the CDR3 is TGTGCTAGTGGTACCCCCAGCTGGGGAGCTAACTATGGCTACACCTTC.

The chain links TRBV27 to TRBJ1-2; TRBD1 is a possible D gene (6 bases). In germline, CDR1 is MNHEY, CDR2 SMNVEV (reference sequence). CDR3 size: 13 residues. V dropped 6 bases and J dropped 2 bases, with 10 bases sitting between them. The CDR3 coding sequence is TGTGCCAGCAGCCGGACAGCCAACTATGGCTACACCTTC. It encodes CASSRTANYGYTF.

V gene TRBV23-1 combines with J gene TRBJ1-5; TRBD1 matches 10 bases. TRBV23-1 is sorted into the ORF group, with uncertain function. V shed 8 bases, J shed 3 bases, and the junction held 22 bases outside the gene matches. This CDR3 has 20 residues. DNA of the CDR3: TGCGCCAGCGGCTCGAGACTGGGACAGGGGCCCTCCTATCTCAATCAGCCCCAGCATTTT. Translating gives CASGSRLGQGPSYLNQPQHF.

V is TRBV7-9 and J is TRBJ1-5; D ambiguous. Trimming took 3 bases from V and 2 from J, leaving 8 bases between them. CDR3 length equals 14 residues. Germline loops: CDR1 SEHNR, CDR2 FQNEAQ (reference sequence). The CDR3 coding sequence is TGTGCCAGCAGCTTCGCCTCGGGCAATCAGCCCCAGCATTTT. Protein: CASSFASGNQPQHF. Together with reference TRBV7-9 and TRBJ1-5, the CDR3 gives the full variable domain: DTGVSQNPRHKITKRGQNVTFRCDPISEHNRLYWYRQTLGQGPEFLTYFQNEAQLEKSRLLSDRFSAERPKGSFSTLEIQRTEQGDSAMYLCASSFASGNQPQHFGDGTRLSIL.

The chain is built from TRBV6-5 and TRBJ2-7, with D possibly matching TRBD1 (6 bases). This CDR3 comprises 12 residues. Trimming stripped 2 bases from V and 5 bases from J, with 7 bases between. Germline CDR1 MNHEY, CDR2 SVGAGI. In nucleotides, the CDR3 is TGTGCCAGCAGTTACAAGGGGGACGAGCAGTACTTC. It translates to CASSYKGDEQYF.

V gene TRBV9 combines with J gene TRBJ2-7, with D possibly being TRBD2 (5 bases). CDR1 is SGDLS and CDR2 is YYNGEE in the germline V gene. This CDR3 comprises 14 residues. Between the trimmed V and J ends, which lost 3 bases and 2 bases, there was a span of 12 bases. The CDR3 DNA is TGTGCCAGCAGCGCAGAGGGTTCTACCTACGAGCAGTACTTC. This encodes CASSAEGSTYEQYF.